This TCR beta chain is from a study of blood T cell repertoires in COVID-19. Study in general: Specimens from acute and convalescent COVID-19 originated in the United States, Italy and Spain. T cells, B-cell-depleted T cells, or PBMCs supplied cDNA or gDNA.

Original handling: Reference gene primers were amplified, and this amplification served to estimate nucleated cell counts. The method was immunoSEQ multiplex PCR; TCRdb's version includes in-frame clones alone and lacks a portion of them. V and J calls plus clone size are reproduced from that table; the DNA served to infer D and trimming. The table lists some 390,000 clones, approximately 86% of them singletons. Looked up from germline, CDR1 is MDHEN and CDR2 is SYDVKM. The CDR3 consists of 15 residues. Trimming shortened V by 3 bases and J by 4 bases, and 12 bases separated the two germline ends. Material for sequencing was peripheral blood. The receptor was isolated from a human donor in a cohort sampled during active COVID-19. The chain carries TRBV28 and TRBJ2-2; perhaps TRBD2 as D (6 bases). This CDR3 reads CASSFQRATTGELFF. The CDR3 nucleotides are TGTGCCAGCAGTTTTCAGCGGGCGACCACCGGGGAGCTGTTTTTT.